This TCR beta chain originates from a study of T cells in Graves' hyperthyroidism and ophthalmopathy. Findings of the study overall: Median prediction lead before ophthalmopathy onset was 5 to 7 months with the model.

TCR beta CDR3 regions were amplified from RNA. Carried out on the TCR CDR3, a first-round RT-PCR used the HTBI primer set. TCRdb called the multiplex PCR reads again in MiXCR, with one record for every CDR3 protein. Of nearly 750,000 distinct CDR3 sequences listed, 35% were seen once; the top ten hold less than 35%. A remark on this clonotype: The antigen is not known.

The CDR3 is made up of 13 amino acids. Germline CDR1 and CDR2: GTSNPN and SVGIG (reference sequence). V shed 1 base and J 4 bases; nucleotides not matched to a gene: 1. The receptor comes from a woman aged 40 to 50 with Graves' hyperthyroidism. Material for sequencing was blood. The rearrangement uses TRBV30 and TRBJ1-5; TRBD1 aligns across 7 bases. CDR3 sequence: CAWSGDRNQPQHF. The CDR3 nucleotides are TGTGCCTGGAGTGGGGACAGAAATCAGCCCCAGCATTTT. Together with reference TRBV30 and TRBJ1-5, the CDR3 gives the full variable domain: SQTIHQWPATLVQPVGSPLSLECTVEGTSNPNLYWYRQAAGRGLQLLFYSVGIGQISSEVPQNLSASRPQDRQFILSSKKLLLSDSGFYLCAWSGDRNQPQHFGDGTRLSIL.